This TCR beta chain was sequenced during a study of blood T cell repertoires in COVID-19. Sequencing used immunoSEQ multiplex PCR; TCRdb keeps in-frame clones, though not all of them. The table has 200,000 to 250,000 clones, around 90% seen once. Germline V gene data show CDR1 as SGHRS and CDR2 as YFSETQ. The CDR3 is 17 amino acids. V was cut by 4 bases and J by 2 bases, with 16 bases left in between. This sequence joins TRBV5-1 and TRBJ2-6; a possible D gene is TRBD2 (5 bases). Sequenced material: peripheral blood. The source is a man between 60 and 70 years old who had recovered from COVID-19. The CDR3 DNA sequence: TGCGCCAGCAGCGGTCCGAAGGGAGCCGCTGGGGCCAACGTCCTGACTTTC. It encodes CASSGPKGAAGANVLTF.